This record looks at one T cell receptor (beta chain) sequence and its context. CDR3 length: 14 residues. Germline CDR1 is SQVTM and CDR2 is ANQGSEA. V was shortened by 0 bases and J by 2 bases, with 8 bases between the two germline ends. The source of the sample is a study of T-cell reconstitution after alpha-beta-depleted transplantation in children. Preparing the TCRbeta library involved the use of unique molecular identifiers. In TCRdb, the PCR reads were re-called with MiXCR into one record per CDR3 protein. Of around 500,000 distinct CDR3 sequences listed, roughly 24% are singletons. The receptor was derived from a boy under three years old who had a stem cell transplant for acute myeloid leukemia, so the T cells may come from the graft donor. The material sequenced was PBMCs, mostly from graft donor cells, taken 360 days after TCRalphabeta/CD19-depleted stem cell transplant. The rearrangement joins TRBV29-1 to TRBJ1-5; D is unclear. The CDR3 protein is CSVEESGGNQPQHF. The CDR3 DNA reads TGCAGCGTTGAAGAGTCTGGGGGCAATCAGCCCCAGCATTTT.